A selection of T cell receptor beta chains follows, all from one sample in a study of naive CD8 T cells in extremely preterm neonates. Profiled with immunoSEQ multiplex PCR; TCRdb holds only in-frame clones, not every one. Here the sample spans some 7,400 clones, roughly nine tenths being singletons. The sequencing sample was made of naive CD8+ T cells from cord blood. These receptors came from a newborn in good health. The CDR3 runs from the conserved cysteine through the conserved F or W. Fields, in order: clone size, V gene, CDR3 length, J gene, D gene, CDR3 DNA, CDR3 protein. A D gene is named only where the DNA matches it firmly. The size field is filled for only some rows; it gives once, few, many or a size class.

.	TRBV7-9	16	TRBJ2-1	TRBD2	TGTGCCAGCAGCTTAGAGGAGCGGGGGGGAAACAATGAGCAGTTCTTC	CASSLEERGGNNEQFF
.	TRBV7-9	14	TRBJ2-1	TRBD1	TGTGCCAGCAGCTTAGGACAGGGTTTCGATGAGCAGTTCTTC	CASSLGQGFDEQFF
few	TRBV4-2	16	TRBJ1-6	.	TGTGCCAGCAGCCAAGATCCAGGGTCGTATAATTCACCCCTCCACTTT	CASSQDPGSYNSPLHF
.	TRBV9	15	TRBJ2-3	.	TGTGCCAGCAGCGTCGCCGATCAGGGGACAGATACGCAGTATTTT	CASSVADQGTDTQYF
.	TRBV2	15	TRBJ2-3	.	TGTGCCAGCAGTGAAACCGCTAGCGGCACAGATACGCAGTATTTT	CASSETASGTDTQYF
.	TRBV7-9	15	TRBJ2-1	.	TGTGCCAGCAGCTTAGTTCTAGCTGCAAACAATGAGCAGTTCTTC	CASSLVLAANNEQFF
few	TRBV21-1	15	TRBJ1-3	.	TGTGCCAGCAGCAAGTACAGTATCTCTGGAAACACCATATATTTT	CASSKYSISGNTIYF
.	TRBV30	12	TRBJ1-2	TRBD1	TGTGCCTGGATTGACAGGGGTTATGGCTACACCTTC	CAWIDRGYGYTF
.	TRBV19	11	TRBJ2-1	.	TGTGCCAGTACACAGGGCGGTGAGCAGTTCTTC	CASTQGGEQFF
.	TRBV6-6	12	TRBJ2-1	.	TGTGCCAGCAGTTACCAGGGCAATGAGCAGTTCTTC	CASSYQGNEQFF
once	TRBV7-3	15	TRBJ1-2	TRBD1	TGTGCCAGCAGCCGGTCCGGGACAGGGTCCTATGGCTACACCTTC	CASSRSGTGSYGYTF
.	TRBV4-1	14	TRBJ1-6	.	TGCGCCAGCAGCCAAGATAAAGGGGATTCACCCCTCCACTTT	CASSQDKGDSPLHF
.	TRBV19	13	TRBJ2-3	.	TGTGCCAGTAGTATGGTATCCGGGGATACGCAGTATTTT	CASSMVSGDTQYF
.	TRBV5-4	15	TRBJ2-7	TRBD2	TGTGCCAGCAGCTCACATCGGGACTATTACTACGAGCAGTACTTC	CASSSHRDYYYEQYF
once	TRBV7-9	17	TRBJ2-7	TRBD1	TGTGCCAGCAGCTTTCCCCGTACAGGGGGCGAATCCTACGAGCAGTACTTC	CASSFPRTGGESYEQYF
.	TRBV7-9	15	TRBJ1-2	TRBD1	TGTGCCAGCAGCTTAGCGGCACAGGGGGACGGTGGCTACACCTTC	CASSLAAQGDGGYTF
few	TRBV9	13	TRBJ2-7	.	TGTGCCAGCAGCGTAGGGGCGACGAATGAGCAGTACTTC	CASSVGATNEQYF
once	TRBV4-1	15	TRBJ1-1	.	TGCGCCAGCAGCCAAGGCAGGGCCATGAACACTGAAGCTTTCTTT	CASSQGRAMNTEAFF
.	TRBV6-5	12	TRBJ2-7	.	TGTGCCAGCAGTTACAACAGGGAGAAGCAGTACTTC	CASSYNREKQYF
.	TRBV14	11	TRBJ2-4	.	TGTGCCAGCAGCCAGAGCAACATTCAGTACTTC	CASSQSNIQYF
.	TRBV7-9	18	TRBJ2-2	TRBD1	TGTGCCAGCAGCTTAGGGTATTCCGGGACAGCCAGGGTCGGGGAGCTGTTTTTT	CASSLGYSGTARVGELFF
.	TRBV6-5	14	TRBJ2-7	.	TGTGCCAGCAGTTACTCAAACAGGGCCTACGAGCAGTACTTC	CASSYSNRAYEQYF
.	TRBV19	14	TRBJ1-1	.	TGTGCCAGCTCCACCGGGACACCTTACACTGAAGCTTTCTTT	CASSTGTPYTEAFF
.	TRBV29-1	11	TRBJ2-7	.	TGCAGCGTACAGGGTCTGGGCGAGCAGTACTTC	CSVQGLGEQYF
.	TRBV11-2	15	TRBJ2-2	TRBD2	TGTGCCAGCAGCTTAGCGGGAGGGAACACCGGGGAGCTGTTTTTT	CASSLAGGNTGELFF
.	TRBV27	14	TRBJ2-2	TRBD1	TGTGCCAGCAGTTTCGACAGGGTCACCGGGGAGCTGTTTTTT	CASSFDRVTGELFF
.	TRBV4-1	15	TRBJ2-7	TRBD2	TGCGCCAGCAGCCAAGTCCTAGCGGGGCCCTACGAGCAGTACTTC	CASSQVLAGPYEQYF
.	TRBV5-6	15	TRBJ2-7	TRBD2	TGTGCCAGCAGACGAGGACTAGCGGGTACCTACGAGCAGTACTTC	CASRRGLAGTYEQYF
.	TRBV11-2	16	TRBJ2-2	TRBD2	TGTGCCAGCAGCTCGATGAGCGGGACTAACACCGGGGAGCTGTTTTTT	CASSSMSGTNTGELFF